This TCR beta chain stems from a study of T-cell memory formation after mild COVID-19. With respect to this clonotype: Its antigen is currently unknown.

TCRdb reprocessed the 5' RACE reads with MiXCR, giving one entry per CDR3 protein. In the table there are 470,000 or so distinct CDR3 sequences, over 15% of which are singletons. Findings and caveats of the study: The second-wave clones peaking on day 37 were not confirmed as SARS-CoV-2-specific. Some SARS-CoV-2-responding clones were already detected in memory before infection.

The sequenced sample consisted of PBMCs or a T cell subset sorted from them (not recorded which). This receptor was obtained from an adult woman who had mild COVID-19 (a few samples of this study predate the infection). Cell type and time point are not known.

CDR3 coding DNA: TGTGCCAGCAGTTTAGGTGGGGCTAATGAAAAACTGTTTTTT. Protein sequence: CASSLGGANEKLFF. The V and J genes are TRBV12-3 or TRBV12-4 and TRBJ1-4; D gene ambiguous. V lost 1 base to trimming and J lost 3 bases, with 6 bases between them. The CDR3 runs to 14 residues.